This T cell receptor beta chain was recovered during a study of T cell responses to AZD1222 COVID-19 vaccine. Produced via immunoSEQ multiplex PCR; TCRdb's table is partial and in-frame only. The table lists about 140,000 clones, approximately 90% of them singletons. CDR1 is LNHDA and CDR2 is SQIVND in the germline V gene (reference sequence). With 6 bases clipped from V and 2 bases from J, the junction kept 8 bases outside the gene matches. CDR3 size: 15 residues. Here the sequenced sample was peripheral blood, taken 28 days after the second AZD1222 dose. This chain links TRBV19 with TRBJ2-7, with 9 bases fitting TRBD1. The receptor comes from an adult who received the AZD1222 COVID-19 vaccine. The CDR3 coding sequence is TGTGCCAGTAGCCTCCGGACAGGGGCCCCCTACGAGCAGTACTTC. It encodes CASSLRTGAPYEQYF.